The rows below give T cell receptor beta chains drawn from one sample of a study of blood T cell repertoires in COVID-19. Method: immunoSEQ multiplex PCR; TCRdb's copy keeps in-frame clones and lacks some. The sample has some 240,000 clones, roughly 84% seen once; the top ten hold about 3.5%. Sequencing used PBMCs or T cells enriched from blood (not recorded which). The receptors originated from a man aged 45-60 years who had recovered from COVID-19. Both conserved end residues are part of each CDR3. Fields, in order: V gene, J gene, D gene, CDR3 protein, CDR3 DNA. The D gene is left open where the match is weak.

V gene: TRBV7-2
J gene: TRBJ1-5
D gene: -
CDR3 protein: CASSLGATSNQPQHF
CDR3 DNA: TGTGCCAGCAGCTTAGGGGCGACTAGCAATCAGCCCCAGCATTTT

V gene: TRBV5-1
J gene: TRBJ1-4
D gene: TRBD1
CDR3 protein: CASSRGMGQGAHGEEKLFF
CDR3 DNA: TGCGCCAGCAGCAGAGGGATGGGACAGGGGGCCCACGGCGAGGAAAAACTGTTTTTT

V gene: TRBV24-1
J gene: TRBJ2-1
D gene: TRBD2
CDR3 protein: CATSAAGDSGGGEQFF
CDR3 DNA: TGTGCCACCAGTGCCGCGGGAGATAGCGGGGGGGGTGAGCAGTTCTTC

V gene: TRBV19
J gene: TRBJ1-1
D gene: -
CDR3 protein: CASSGTGSAEAFF
CDR3 DNA: TGTGCCAGTAGTGGAACAGGGAGCGCTGAAGCTTTCTTT

V gene: TRBV20-1
J gene: TRBJ2-3
D gene: TRBD2
CDR3 protein: CSASLAGGLTDTQYF
CDR3 DNA: TGCAGTGCTAGTCTAGCGGGGGGGCTCACAGATACGCAGTATTTT

V gene: TRBV18
J gene: TRBJ2-7
D gene: TRBD1
CDR3 protein: CASSATGGDYEQYF
CDR3 DNA: TGTGCCAGCTCTGCGACAGGGGGCGACTACGAGCAGTACTTC

V gene: TRBV7-8
J gene: TRBJ1-1
D gene: TRBD1
CDR3 protein: CASSVGQSSWPRGAEAFF
CDR3 DNA: TGTGCCAGCAGCGTGGGACAGTCTAGTTGGCCTCGGGGAGCTGAAGCTTTCTTT

V gene: TRBV5-1
J gene: TRBJ2-1
D gene: -
CDR3 protein: CASSLRRAEYNEQFF
CDR3 DNA: TGCGCCAGCAGCCTCCGGAGAGCGGAATACAATGAGCAGTTCTTC

V gene: TRBV2
J gene: TRBJ1-1
D gene: -
CDR3 protein: CASSGLDAEAFF
CDR3 DNA: TGTGCCAGCAGTGGACTTGACGCTGAAGCTTTCTTT

V gene: TRBV5-1
J gene: TRBJ2-5
D gene: TRBD1
CDR3 protein: CASSPFVGQAQETQYF
CDR3 DNA: TGCGCCAGCAGCCCGTTTGTAGGACAGGCCCAAGAGACCCAGTACTTC

V gene: TRBV4-2
J gene: TRBJ2-1
D gene: TRBD2
CDR3 protein: CASSQVGSGRNNEQFF
CDR3 DNA: TGTGCCAGCAGCCAAGTTGGTAGCGGGAGAAACAATGAGCAGTTCTTC

V gene: TRBV5-5
J gene: TRBJ2-1
D gene: -
CDR3 protein: CASFPRTVTSDAGFRAPFF
CDR3 DNA: TGTGCCAGCTTCCCGAGGACAGTTACTAGCGATGCAGGGTTTAGGGCACCGTTCTTC

V gene: TRBV12-5
J gene: TRBJ2-4
D gene: TRBD2
CDR3 protein: CASGLPWGGKNLAKNIQYF
CDR3 DNA: TGTGCTAGTGGTTTACCTTGGGGGGGAAAGAATCTAGCCAAAAACATTCAGTACTTC

V gene: TRBV5-1
J gene: TRBJ1-2
D gene: -
CDR3 protein: CASSPSLFGYTF
CDR3 DNA: TGCGCCAGCAGCCCGTCCCTTTTTGGCTACACCTTC

V gene: TRBV24-1
J gene: TRBJ1-2
D gene: TRBD1
CDR3 protein: CATSDGTGGYTF
CDR3 DNA: TGTGCCACCAGTGATGGGACAGGGGGCTACACCTTC

V gene: TRBV2
J gene: TRBJ1-2
D gene: -
CDR3 protein: CASSGEQGNPYGYTF
CDR3 DNA: TGTGCCAGCAGCGGGGAACAGGGCAATCCCTATGGCTACACCTTC

V gene: TRBV19
J gene: TRBJ2-7
D gene: TRBD2
CDR3 protein: CASSIYPLAGSSYEQYF
CDR3 DNA: TGTGCCAGTAGTATCTACCCCTTAGCGGGGAGTTCCTACGAGCAGTACTTC